This paragraph reports one T cell receptor (beta chain). In the study's own analysis: From reference gene primer amplification, estimates of nucleated cell counts were derived. The protocol was immunoSEQ multiplex PCR, while the TCRdb copy is restricted to in-frame clones and leaves out a portion. V and J calls plus clone size are reproduced from that table; the DNA served to infer D and trimming. The table lists roughly 60,000 clones, roughly 90% of them singletons. Trimming pared 6 bases from V and 6 bases from J, leaving 10 bases between. The CDR3 is 12 residues long. Germline V gives CDR1 SGHAT, CDR2 FQNNGV. This sample was taken from a study of blood T cell repertoires in COVID-19. Overall study context: Whether acute or convalescent, the COVID-19 samples came from the United States, Italy and Spain. T cells, B-cell-depleted T cells, or PBMCs supplied cDNA or gDNA.

This receptor was identified in a man aged 55 to 70 with active COVID-19. This rearrangement joins TRBV11-2 to TRBJ2-3; no reliable D call. Sequencing used peripheral blood. The CDR3 protein is CASRRIADTQYF. The CDR3 bases are TGTGCCAGCAGAAGAATAGCTGATACGCAGTATTTT.